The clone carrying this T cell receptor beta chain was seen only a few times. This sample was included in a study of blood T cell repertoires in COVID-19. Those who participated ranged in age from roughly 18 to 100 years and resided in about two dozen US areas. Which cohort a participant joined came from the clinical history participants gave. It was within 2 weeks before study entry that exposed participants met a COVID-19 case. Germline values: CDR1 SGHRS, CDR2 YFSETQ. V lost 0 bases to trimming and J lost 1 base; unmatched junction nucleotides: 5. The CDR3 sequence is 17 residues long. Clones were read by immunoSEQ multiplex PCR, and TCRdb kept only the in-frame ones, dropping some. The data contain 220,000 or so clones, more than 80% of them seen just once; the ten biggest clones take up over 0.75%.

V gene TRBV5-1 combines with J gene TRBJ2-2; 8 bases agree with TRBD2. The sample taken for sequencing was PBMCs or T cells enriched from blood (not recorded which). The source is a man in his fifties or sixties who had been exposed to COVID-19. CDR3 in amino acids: CASSLDWLAGNTGELFF. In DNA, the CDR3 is TGCGCCAGCAGCTTGGACTGGCTAGCGGGGAACACCGGGGAGCTGTTTTTT.